The rows below give T cell receptor beta chains drawn from one sample of a study of T-cell reconstitution after alpha-beta-depleted transplantation in children. Using its own MiXCR run on the PCR reads, TCRdb lists one record per CDR3 protein. This table has 250,000 to 350,000 distinct CDR3 sequences, 9.5% to 10% appearing once. Material: PBMCs from the stem cell graft donor, obtained from the stem cell graft. Every receptor here comes from a human donor who donated a stem cell graft to a child with SCID. Each CDR3 is given with its conserved first and last residue. D genes are given only for firm matches. Only part of the rows carry a size: once, few, many, or a class if the clone is expanded.

j_gene: TRBJ2-5
v_gene: TRBV5-1
abundance: many
d_gene: TRBD2
CDR3aa: CASSAIAGEETQYF
CDR3nt: TGCGCCAGCAGCGCCATAGCGGGGGAAGAGACCCAGTACTTC

j_gene: TRBJ1-5
v_gene: TRBV12-3/TRBV12-4
abundance: NA
d_gene: TRBD1
CDR3aa: CASSFGTGGASNQPQHF
CDR3nt: TGTGCCAGCAGTTTCGGGACAGGGGGCGCGAGCAATCAGCCCCAGCATTTT

j_gene: TRBJ2-7
v_gene: TRBV5-1
abundance: few
d_gene: TRBD1
CDR3aa: CASSSGQGARYEQYF
CDR3nt: TGCGCCAGCAGCTCGGGACAGGGGGCGCGCTACGAGCAGTACTTC

j_gene: TRBJ2-1
v_gene: TRBV5-6
abundance: NA
d_gene: NA
CDR3aa: CASSPDLARSYNEQFF
CDR3nt: TGTGCCAGCAGCCCGGACCTAGCGCGGTCCTACAATGAGCAGTTCTTC

j_gene: TRBJ1-6
v_gene: TRBV7-9
abundance: many
d_gene: NA
CDR3aa: CASRLYNSPLHF
CDR3nt: TGTGCCAGCAGACTGTATAATTCACCCCTCCACTTT

j_gene: TRBJ2-1
v_gene: TRBV15
abundance: few
d_gene: TRBD1
CDR3aa: CATSLPGTANNEQFF
CDR3nt: TGTGCCACCAGCCTTCCCGGGACAGCCAACAATGAGCAGTTCTTC

j_gene: TRBJ1-4
v_gene: TRBV12-3/TRBV12-4
abundance: NA
d_gene: NA
CDR3aa: CASSPDEALKLFF
CDR3nt: TGTGCCAGCAGTCCTGACGAGGCCCTGAAACTGTTTTTT

j_gene: TRBJ2-1
v_gene: TRBV12-3/TRBV12-4
abundance: few
d_gene: NA
CDR3aa: CASVTPLGGAYNEQFF
CDR3nt: TGTGCCAGCGTTACGCCCTTGGGGGGAGCCTACAATGAGCAGTTCTTC

j_gene: TRBJ1-1
v_gene: TRBV7-3
abundance: many
d_gene: NA
CDR3aa: CASSQRTGRDTEAFF
CDR3nt: TGTGCCAGCAGCCAAAGAACAGGGAGGGACACTGAAGCTTTCTTT

j_gene: TRBJ2-2
v_gene: TRBV7-9
abundance: NA
d_gene: NA
CDR3aa: CASGTRAGTGELFF
CDR3nt: TGTGCCAGCGGGACGAGGGCGGGCACCGGGGAGCTGTTTTTT

j_gene: TRBJ2-3
v_gene: TRBV5-1
abundance: few
d_gene: NA
CDR3aa: CASSIESPIVSTDTQYF
CDR3nt: TGCGCCAGCAGCATAGAAAGTCCAATCGTCAGCACAGATACGCAGTATTTT

j_gene: TRBJ2-7
v_gene: TRBV20-1
abundance: many
d_gene: NA
CDR3aa: CSARMGPVNEQYF
CDR3nt: TGCAGTGCTAGAATGGGCCCTGTAAACGAGCAGTACTTC

j_gene: TRBJ1-4
v_gene: TRBV7-8
abundance: NA
d_gene: TRBD1
CDR3aa: CASSLRQGFGEKLFF
CDR3nt: TGTGCCAGCAGCTTAAGACAGGGCTTTGGTGAAAAACTGTTTTTT

j_gene: TRBJ2-7
v_gene: TRBV20-1
abundance: few
d_gene: NA
CDR3aa: CSAIAGLAYEQYF
CDR3nt: TGCAGTGCTATTGCGGGACTGGCCTACGAGCAGTACTTC

j_gene: TRBJ1-6
v_gene: TRBV5-1
abundance: NA
d_gene: NA
CDR3aa: CASSSPGGNSPLHF
CDR3nt: TGCGCCAGCAGCTCCCCTGGAGGAAATTCACCCCTCCACTTT

j_gene: TRBJ2-1
v_gene: TRBV7-2
abundance: NA
d_gene: NA
CDR3aa: CASSSLGLNGDEQFF
CDR3nt: TGTGCCAGCAGCTCTTTAGGACTAAATGGGGATGAGCAGTTCTTC

j_gene: TRBJ2-1
v_gene: TRBV6-5
abundance: NA
d_gene: TRBD1
CDR3aa: CASSHFEGAIDEQFF
CDR3nt: TGTGCCAGCAGTCACTTCGAGGGGGCGATCGATGAGCAGTTCTTC

j_gene: TRBJ2-5
v_gene: TRBV29-1
abundance: few
d_gene: NA
CDR3aa: CSVGDGGTQYF
CDR3nt: TGCAGCGTTGGTGATGGGGGGACCCAGTACTTC

j_gene: TRBJ2-1
v_gene: TRBV5-1
abundance: medium-sized
d_gene: NA
CDR3aa: CASSSDGGGEQFF
CDR3nt: TGCGCCAGCAGCTCCGACGGTGGGGGAGAGCAGTTCTTC

j_gene: TRBJ2-1
v_gene: TRBV18
abundance: NA
d_gene: TRBD2
CDR3aa: CASSHGGAYNEQFF
CDR3nt: TGTGCCAGCTCACACGGGGGGGCCTACAATGAGCAGTTCTTC

j_gene: TRBJ1-5
v_gene: TRBV12-3/TRBV12-4
abundance: many
d_gene: NA
CDR3aa: CASGGARPQHF
CDR3nt: TGTGCCAGCGGAGGGGCTAGGCCCCAGCATTTT

j_gene: TRBJ2-2
v_gene: TRBV6-2/TRBV6-3
abundance: NA
d_gene: NA
CDR3aa: CASSYKVTLPGALNTGELFF
CDR3nt: TGTGCCAGCAGTTACAAGGTTACGCTTCCGGGAGCCCTAAACACCGGGGAGCTGTTTTTT

j_gene: TRBJ2-3
v_gene: TRBV7-9
abundance: NA
d_gene: NA
CDR3aa: CASSPLLQGPQYF
CDR3nt: TGTGCCAGCAGCCCCCTTCTACAGGGCCCGCAGTATTTT

j_gene: TRBJ2-2
v_gene: TRBV20-1
abundance: NA
d_gene: TRBD2
CDR3aa: CSARVRGGNTGELFF
CDR3nt: TGCAGTGCTAGAGTTCGCGGGGGGAACACCGGGGAGCTGTTTTTT

j_gene: TRBJ2-1
v_gene: TRBV3-1
abundance: many
d_gene: TRBD2
CDR3aa: CASSQVSGLASEQFF
CDR3nt: TGTGCCAGCAGCCAAGTGTCGGGACTAGCATCCGAGCAGTTCTTC

j_gene: TRBJ2-3
v_gene: TRBV11-2
abundance: NA
d_gene: NA
CDR3aa: CASSFLLTDTQYF
CDR3nt: TGTGCCAGCAGCTTCTTGCTCACAGATACGCAGTATTTT